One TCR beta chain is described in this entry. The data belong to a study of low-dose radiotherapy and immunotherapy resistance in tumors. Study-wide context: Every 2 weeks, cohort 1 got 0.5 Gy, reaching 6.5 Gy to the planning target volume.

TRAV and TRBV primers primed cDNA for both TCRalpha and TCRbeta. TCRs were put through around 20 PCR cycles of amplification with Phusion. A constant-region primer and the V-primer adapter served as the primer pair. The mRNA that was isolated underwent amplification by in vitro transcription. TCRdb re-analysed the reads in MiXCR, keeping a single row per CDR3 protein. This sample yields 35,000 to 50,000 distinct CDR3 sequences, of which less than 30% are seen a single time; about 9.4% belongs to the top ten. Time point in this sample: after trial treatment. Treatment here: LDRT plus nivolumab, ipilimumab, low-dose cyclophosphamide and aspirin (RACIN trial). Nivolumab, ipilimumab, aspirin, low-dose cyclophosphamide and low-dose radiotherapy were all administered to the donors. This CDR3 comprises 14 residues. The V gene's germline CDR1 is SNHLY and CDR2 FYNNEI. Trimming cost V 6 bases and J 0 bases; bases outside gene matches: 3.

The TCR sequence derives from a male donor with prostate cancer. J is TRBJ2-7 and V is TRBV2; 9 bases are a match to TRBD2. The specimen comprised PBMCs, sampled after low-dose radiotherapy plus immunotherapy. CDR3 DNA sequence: TGTGCCAGCAGCCTAGCGGGACCCTCCTACGAGCAGTACTTC. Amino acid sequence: CASSLAGPSYEQYF.